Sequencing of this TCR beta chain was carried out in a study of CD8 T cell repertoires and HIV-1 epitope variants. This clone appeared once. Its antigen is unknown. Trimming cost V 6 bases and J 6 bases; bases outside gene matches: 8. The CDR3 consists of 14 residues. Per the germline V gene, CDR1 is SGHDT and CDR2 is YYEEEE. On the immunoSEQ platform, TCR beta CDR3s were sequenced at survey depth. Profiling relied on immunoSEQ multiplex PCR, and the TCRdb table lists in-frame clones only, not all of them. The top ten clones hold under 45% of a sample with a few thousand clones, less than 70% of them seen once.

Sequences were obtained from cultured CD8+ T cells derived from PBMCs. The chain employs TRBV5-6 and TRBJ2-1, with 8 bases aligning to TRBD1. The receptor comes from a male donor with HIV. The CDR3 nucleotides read TGTGCCAGCACCTTAAGACAGGGGTTCAATGAGCAGTTCTTC. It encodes CASTLRQGFNEQFF.